This T cell receptor beta chain appears in the sequencing data of a study of shared clonotypes between healthy human individuals. Germline loops: CDR1 SGHRS, CDR2 YFSETQ. V was shortened by 5 bases and J by 2 bases, with 15 bases between the two germline ends. This CDR3 region has 15 residues. Assay: immunoSEQ multiplex PCR; the TCRdb copy retains only in-frame clones and omits some. In the table there are a few million clones, just over 90% of which are singletons. This chain uses TRBV5-1 with TRBJ2-3, with D perhaps matching TRBD2 (5 bases). This receptor was obtained from a man aged 18-30 years in good health. Some clones in this sample may be carry-over from other donors' samples. Specimen: naive CD4+ T cells from PBMCs. Subset here: CD45RA+ positively selected. The CDR3 DNA reads as TGCGCCAGCAGACCCCGTGGACTCCTCACAGATACGCAGTATTTT. The encoded protein is CASRPRGLLTDTQYF.